The clone carrying this T cell receptor (beta chain) occurred once. This entry comes from a study of shared clonotypes between healthy human individuals. Only CD45RO-negative cells positively selected for CCR7 counted as naive CD8 cells, so terminally differentiated effector memory CD45RA+ cells were excluded. Using immunoSEQ multiplex PCR, the repertoire was profiled, and TCRdb retains in-frame clones only, with some absent. The profile covers 800,000 to 950,000 clones, with approximately 96% appearing a single time and around 0.21% taken by the ten largest. The source material was naive CD8+ T cells sorted from blood. This clonotype originated in a man between 25 and 39 years old in good health.

CDR3 amino acids: CASSFSSRGEQYF. CDR3 sequence (DNA): TGTGCCAGCAGCTTTTCTAGCAGGGGAGAGCAGTACTTC. The V and J genes are TRBV13 and TRBJ2-7; TRBD1 might be the D (6 bases). The germline CDR1 and CDR2 sequences are PRHDT and FYEKMQ (reference sequence). The V gene lost 3 bases and the J gene lost 7 bases, with 13 bases spanning the gap. This CDR3 comprises 13 residues.